The clone carrying this T cell receptor beta chain was detected a few times. This sample was taken from a study of blood T cell repertoires in COVID-19. Study as a whole: From the United States, Italy and Spain came samples of acute and convalescent COVID-19. Sources were T cells, B-cell-depleted T cells, or PBMCs; the material itself was cDNA or gDNA.

Trimming removed 10 bases from V and 5 bases from J; junction bases left unmatched: 11. Germline CDR1 is SNHLY and CDR2 is FYNNEI. This CDR3 region has 14 residues. Authors' processing steps: Cell counts per sample came from amplifying reference gene primers. The table came from immunoSEQ multiplex PCR; TCRdb's copy has only in-frame clones and leaves some out. Clonal size and the V and J genes are those of that table, whereas D and trimming came from the DNA. The data contain about 110,000 clones, 70% to 80% of them singletons. The clonotype was recovered from a man between 70 and 80 years old with active or convalescent COVID-19. The V call is TRBV2, the J call TRBJ1-5, with 7 nucleotides matching TRBD1. What was sequenced was peripheral blood. The CDR3 DNA reads TGTGCCACGGGGGCAGGGGGTAAAGATCAGCCCCAGCATTTT. Translated, it gives CATGAGGKDQPQHF.